This T cell receptor (beta chain) emerged from a study of cytomegalovirus exposure and HLA in healthy donors (TCRdb year 2017). Context from the whole study: In an earlier analysis of 587 of the donors, 250 to 350 Gb of sequence data and 117 million unique TCR beta sequences from about 190 million T cells were reported. An early release that covered about 600 HLA-typed donors contained around 300 gigabases of sequencing data and around 85 million unique TCR sequences. Of the approximately 370 genotyped donors, 65% to 90% were placed in the genetic ancestry cluster associated with self-reported Caucasian donors. The aim of the study was to test whether cataloging public T cell receptors could identify signatures of past pathogen exposure. The study used immunosequencing to profile the T cell repertoires of approximately 690 subjects and linked those repertoires to cytomegalovirus serostatus. A separate validation cohort of 90 to 150 different subjects was used in addition to the 666-subject first cohort. The study combined high-throughput TCR immunosequencing, statistical association of individual TCRs with disease status, and machine learning to predict cytomegalovirus infection status. A later analysis re-examined previously published TCR beta repertoires from roughly 650 donors and added high-resolution HLA genotyping to investigate patterns of TCR occurrence. The later analysis used no new phenotypic data to find candidate immune exposures, relying instead on TCR beta sequences and their occurrence across donors. An earlier analysis of 450 to 750 of the donors used high-throughput TCR beta sequencing to judge whether each TCR beta V gene segment behaved as functional or pseudogenic. Donor age, sex, ethnicity and CMV serostatus were collected together with the repertoire data. A later genetic analysis took genome-wide SNP genotypes for about 55% of the roughly 670 donors and used that subset as a discovery cohort. Every repertoire in the discovery cohort had been generated on one and the same sequencing platform. HLA typing included class I and class II loci at four-digit resolution. The number of donors typed differed by locus, with 629-630 for A, B, C, DRB1 and DQB1, around 500 for DQA1, 600 to 610 for DPA1, and some 440 for DPB1. Five DR-DQ haplotypes were handled as single units for association and clustering, since linkage in the cohort was strong. Across approximately 420 genotyped donors of the cohort, an average of roughly 200,000 unique TCR beta nucleotide sequences per donor were sequenced, and around 19% of those sequences were non-productive.

V gives up 5 bases and J gives up 7 bases, and the segment between their germline ends measures 20 bases. Taken from the germline V gene (reference sequence), the CDR1 and CDR2 loops are SEHNR and FQNEAQ. Counted from cysteine to phenylalanine, this CDR3 has 15 amino acids. The entry retains the CDR3 DNA only, 45 bases that are in frame from base 1. The cohort was made up of approximately 670 healthy bone marrow donors. Cohort members were all nominally healthy when sampled, although unrecorded immune exposures were likely present. The donor tested CMV seropositive and was one of the 289 seropositive cohort members. Each donor provided a peripheral blood sample, and peripheral blood mononuclear cells were used for TCR beta sequencing. The Qiagen DNeasy Blood Extraction Kit was used to extract genomic DNA from the blood cell samples. What the authors observed across the whole study: For the cohort, immune exposure information was limited to CMV serostatus. The 87-base-pair reads could not distinguish some IMGT-functional V segments, including TRBV6-2 and TRBV6-3, so those segments were excluded. Strong co-occurrence of HLA alleles, especially DR and DQ, made assigning TCR associations to individual alleles difficult. In a later genetic analysis, a missense DCLRE1C variant was associated with V-gene and J-gene trimming of TCR beta chains, and the association was replicated in an independent cohort. In both the original and validation cohorts, the classifier was reported to diagnose cytomegalovirus status with high specificity and sensitivity. A few of the identified cytomegalovirus-associated TCR beta chains were confirmed in vitro to be specific for cytomegalovirus antigens. In a later analysis, TCR association rates were found to vary across HLA loci, with the most associated TCRs seen for DRB1 alleles and the fewest for HLA-C alleles. According to the authors, the approach could potentially be generalized to other disease states and immunological phenotypes. The study gave a list of 150 to 200 TCR beta chains associated with cytomegalovirus. Correlated functional status among segregating V segments might be attributable to linkage disequilibrium, but an unknown experimental factor could not be ruled out. A further reported finding was that TCR beta sequences accurately predicted the HLA-A and HLA-B alleles for most subjects in the first cohort. At a false discovery rate of 0.05, a later analysis linked some 17,000 TCR beta sequences to specific HLA alleles. According to a later analysis, parvovirus B19, influenza, CMV and Epstein-Barr virus appeared linked to several top co-occurrence clusters. Across donors, most TCR sequences were observed very rarely, whereas some public TCRs were present in many individuals. Presence/absence analyses assumed roughly uniform sequencing depth across donors, an assumption that may not hold. In a later analysis, HLA-associated TCR beta chains showed more clonal expansion and lower generation probabilities than non-associated chains that were equally common. According to a later analysis, most CMV-associated TCR beta chains appeared to be HLA-restricted, and the HLA associations seemed to be driven largely by CMV exposure. A later genetic analysis reported fewer N-insertions in productive TCRs among donors in an Asian-associated ancestry cluster than the roughly 670-donor mean. A cluster of highly shared sequence variants was judged likely to represent a technical artifact of the sequencing pipeline. Because some donors lacked HLA typing at each locus, the association tests relied only on the typed subset. An earlier analysis of around 540 of the donors showed that most TCR beta V segments appeared in productive rearrangements either about 87% or about 30% of the time, which broadly matched IMGT annotations. Because counts were too low, 15 to 20 rarely observed V segments, including chromosome 9 orphons, were left out of the earlier analysis of a few hundred of the donors. This cohort had only TCR beta chains sequenced, and the lack of alpha or paired-chain data limited which features could be detected.

Regarding this clone: Its cognate antigen has yet to be identified. Base qualities are missing; no much larger clone stands one base away.

The library was obtained by the immunoSEQ multiplex PCR assay. For the multiplex PCR, a mixture combining 60 forward primers for TCR Vbeta segments and 13 reverse primers for TCR Jbeta segments was used. The CDR3 region of rearranged TCR beta genes was amplified from genomic DNA with a multiplex PCR assay. The Illumina HiSeq System was used to sequence the amplified TCR beta libraries as 87-base-pair reads. In the original analysis: In a later analysis, 70 million to 95 million unique TCR beta chains were counted across the approximately 640 repertoires, and roughly 10 million of these chains were shared by at least two donors. To remove PCR and sequencing errors, raw reads were error-corrected and collapsed into unique sequences using a nearest-neighbor algorithm that merged closely related sequences. To assign V, D and J gene segments, CDR3 sequences were aligned to IMGT reference sequences. For a sequence to be retained, a match of at least six nucleotides to both a V gene segment and a J gene segment was required. Rearrangements were classified as productive when the CDR3 lacked stop codons and remained in frame with V and J, and all other rearrangements were classified as non-productive. CDR3 was defined according to IMGT convention as the region running from the second conserved V-encoded cysteine to the conserved J-encoded phenylalanine. The earlier analysis of roughly 590 of the donors excluded any sequence lacking an unambiguous match to a single V gene segment. An earlier analysis of just under 600 of the donors called V segments functional above 56.7% productive rearrangements and segregating when the between-donor standard deviation exceeded 5%. A statistical classification framework was developed to diagnose cytomegalovirus status using the catalog of TCR beta chain sequences. In a later analysis, V and J genes were assigned by comparing TCR nucleotide sequences against IMGT/GENE-DB human TR gene sequences. Using the TCRdist pipeline, a later analysis assigned CDR3 sequences along with most-parsimonious VDJ recombination scenarios. A later analysis defined each TCR beta chain by its CDR3 amino acid sequence plus V-gene family, and excluded reads lacking a unique V-gene family. A later analysis removed roughly 590 highly shared, low-generation-probability nucleotide sequences to deal with suspected cross-contamination and a sequencing artifact. A later analysis calculated a clonal expansion index for each public chain from normalized within-repertoire ranks of inferred template counts. In a later analysis, generation probabilities were computed with a VDJ recombination model fitted to out-of-frame rearrangements, and the resulting probabilities were checked against IGoR. Hypergeometric tests were used in a later analysis to score TCR-TCR, TCR-HLA and TCR-CMV co-occurrence, with a repertoire-size bias correction applied to the TCR pairs. In a later analysis, false discovery rates were estimated by permuting HLA or CMV assignments 20 times. In a later analysis, co-occurring TCRs were grouped using DBSCAN, and TCRdist sequence similarity was added for clustering within HLA-allele-positive subsets. Repertoires with fewer than 30,000 or more than 120,000 public chains, plus five repertoires with anomalous nucleotide sharing, were excluded from co-occurrence clustering. TCRdb obtained this table from immuneACCESS and retained in-frame rearrangements with V and J assigned. These tables miss some clones; where compared with another copy, unresolved V genes account for less than half of the shortfall, and the remainder is unexplained. For V, J and clone size, that table is used; D and trimming come from the DNA. In all, the sample holds 69,000 or so clones, and around 74% of those were seen once. The ten most abundant clones make up 11% of the sample.

The sample consisted of PBMCs. The chain joins TRBV7-9 to TRBJ1-2; the D gene is possibly TRBD1, with 6 bases matching. This TCR was recovered from a woman aged 55 to 70 in good health and CMV-seropositive. The nucleotide sequence reads TGTGCCAGCAGCCCCGGGGAGGGGGGATCTCGTGGCTACACCTTC. Translated, this gives CASSPGEGGSRGYTF. The reference TRBV7-9 and TRBJ1-2 proteins fill in what lies around the CDR3, so the full variable domain reads DTGVSQNPRHKITKRGQNVTFRCDPISEHNRLYWYRQTLGQGPEFLTYFQNEAQLEKSRLLSDRFSAERPKGSFSTLEIQRTEQGDSAMYLCASSPGEGGSRGYTFGSGTRLTVV.